The sequence of this T cell receptor (beta chain) was determined in a study of OX40 agonist ivuxolimab in advanced cancers. Trimming took off 6 bases at V and 0 bases at J, with 9 bases between the two ends. Germline loops: CDR1 MNHEY, CDR2 SMNVEV (reference sequence). This CDR3 has 15 residues. Sequencing was performed with immunoSEQ multiplex PCR; in TCRdb, only in-frame clones are kept and a portion is missing. The repertoire holds 45,000 to 60,000 clones, 88% seen once, with roughly 7.8% in the top ten. A word on this clone: What it binds is not known.

With autoimmune disease history or systemic immunosuppression, patients were excluded. General study results and limits: By week 6 at 0.1 to 3.0 mg/kg, blood CD4+ and CD8+ T cells had expanded clonally.

The specimen comprised CD4+ or CD8+ T cells sorted from blood, sampled in a trial of the OX40 agonist ivuxolimab. The source of this sequence is an adult with an advanced solid tumor such as melanoma, head and neck, liver or kidney cancer. V gene TRBV27 combines with J gene TRBJ2-6; D gene uncertain. The CDR3 bases are TGTGCCAGCAGCGTGAGAAGCTCTGGGGCCAACGTCCTGACTTTC. Encoded protein: CASSVRSSGANVLTF.